Each of the 6 T cell receptor beta chains below was sequenced from the same sample in a study of cytomegalovirus exposure and HLA in healthy donors. The PCR made use of 60 Vbeta and 13 Jbeta primers. Sequenced by immunoSEQ multiplex PCR; TCRdb stores in-frame clones only, minus some. The sample contains around 93,000 clones, around three fifths of which appear only once. What was sequenced was PBMCs. These receptor sequences come from a boy between 10 and 17 years old in good health and CMV-seropositive.

V is TRBV7-3 and J is TRBJ2-7, with 11 positions matching TRBD1. Germline CDR1 SGHTA, CDR2 FQGTGA. This CDR3 is built from 14 residues. J was trimmed by 3 bases and V by 5 bases; bases with no gene match: 3. For the CDR3, the DNA is TGTGCCAGCAGCCCCGGGACAGGGGGCTACGAGCAGTACTTC. The encoded protein is CASSPGTGGYEQYF.

This chain uses TRBV9 with TRBJ2-2, with TRBD2 matching 13 bases. The germline V gene encodes CDR1 SGDLS and CDR2 YYNGEE. This CDR3 comprises 18 residues. The V and J ends lost 4 bases and 0 bases, in that order; junction bases with no gene match: 6. CDR3 coding DNA: TGTGCCAGCAGCACTGGACTAGCGGGAGACCCGAACACCGGGGAGCTGTTTTTT. This codes for CASSTGLAGDPNTGELFF.

This clone was picked up one time. The rearrangement links TRBV6-5 to TRBJ1-2, with D possibly matching TRBD1 (6 bases). Trimming stripped 5 bases from V and 7 bases from J, with 17 bases between. Germline CDR1 is MNHEY and CDR2 is SVGAGI. The CDR3 is 14 residues long. CDR3 loop: CASSARGAISGYTF. The CDR3 nucleotides read TGTGCCAGCAGTGCCCGGGGGGCAATAAGTGGCTACACCTTC.

The V call is TRBV9, the J call TRBJ2-3, with D hard to call. Germline V gives CDR1 SGDLS, CDR2 YYNGEE. With 2 bases removed from V and 0 bases from J, the gap between germline ends came to 4 bases. This CDR3 comprises 13 residues. The CDR3 region is CASSVGSTDTQYF. CDR3 sequence (DNA): TGTGCCAGCAGCGTGGGCAGCACAGATACGCAGTATTTT. Full variable domain (rest looked up from reference TRBV9 and TRBJ2-3): DSGVTQTPKHLITATGQRVTLRCSPRSGDLSVYWYQQSLDQGLQFLIQYYNGEERAKGNILERFSAQQFPDLHSELNLSSLELGDSALYFCASSVGSTDTQYFGPGTRLTVL.

This chain uses TRBV19 with TRBJ1-6, with D hard to call. V lost 3 bases and J lost 7, with 16 bases in between. The CDR3 sequence is 16 residues long. Germline-derived CDR1 and CDR2 are LNHDA and SQIVND (reference sequence). The CDR3 region has the DNA TGTGCCAGTAGTATCCCTACCTGGGGAGCGAATTCACCCCTCCACTTT. Translating gives CASSIPTWGANSPLHF. The full variable domain, in which reference TRBV19 and TRBJ1-6 provide the parts outside the CDR3, is DGGITQSPKYLFRKEGQNVTLSCEQNLNHDAMYWYRQDPGQGLRLIYYSQIVNDFQKGDIAEGYSVSREKKESFPLTVTSAQKNPTAFYLCASSIPTWGANSPLHFGNGTRLTVT.

Details on this clone: One end of the junction varies from germline; a read error may be responsible. The rearrangement links TRBV19 to TRBJ1-6; the D gene is possibly TRBD1 (6 bases). Germline loops: CDR1 LNHDA, CDR2 SQIVND (reference sequence). The CDR3 totals 14 residues. CDR3 in DNA: TGTGCCAGTAGTAGAGACAGGTGGAATTCACCCCTCAACTTT. Protein product: CASSRDRWNSPLNF.